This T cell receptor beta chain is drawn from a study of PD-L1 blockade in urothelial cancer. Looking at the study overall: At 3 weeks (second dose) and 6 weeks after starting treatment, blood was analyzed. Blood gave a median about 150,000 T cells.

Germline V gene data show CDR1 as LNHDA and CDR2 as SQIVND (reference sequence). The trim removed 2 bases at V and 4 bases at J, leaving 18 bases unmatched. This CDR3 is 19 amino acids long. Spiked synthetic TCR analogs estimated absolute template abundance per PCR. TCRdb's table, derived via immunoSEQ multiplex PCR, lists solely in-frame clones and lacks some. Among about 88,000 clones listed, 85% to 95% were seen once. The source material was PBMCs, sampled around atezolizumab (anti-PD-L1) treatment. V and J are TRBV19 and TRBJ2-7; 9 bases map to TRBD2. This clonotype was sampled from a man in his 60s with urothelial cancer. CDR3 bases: TGTGCCAGTAGTATATTTTGGGGCGGTAGCGGGAGAAGGGAGTACGAGCAGTACTTC. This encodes CASSIFWGGSGRREYEQYF.